One sample yielded the 9 T cell receptor beta chains listed below, sequenced in a study of cytomegalovirus exposure and HLA in healthy donors. The protocol was immunoSEQ multiplex PCR, while the TCRdb copy is restricted to in-frame clones and leaves out a portion. The sample has 200,000 or so clones; 80% to 90% are singletons. The specimen sequenced was PBMCs. These receptors originate from a woman younger than 45 in good health and CMV-seropositive.

The chain links TRBV19 to TRBJ2-1; a weak D match, TRBD1 (5 bases). This CDR3 is built from 14 residues. V lost 4 bases and J lost 5, with 12 bases in between. From germline, CDR1 is LNHDA and CDR2 SQIVND (reference sequence). The CDR3 here is CASSTRGANNEQFF. The CDR3 DNA reads as TGTGCCAGTAGTACCCGTGGGGCAAACAATGAGCAGTTCTTC.

The chain combines TRBV6-5 with TRBJ1-1; possibly TRBD1 for D (5 bases). The CDR3 length is 16 residues. CDR1 is MNHEY and CDR2 is SVGAGI in the germline V gene. The V end lost 2 bases, the J end lost 4 bases, and 17 bases lay between the germline ends. CDR3 in DNA: TGTGCCAGCAGTTACGTCCCCGGGGGGGGAGGCACTGAAGCTTTCTTT. It yields the protein CASSYVPGGGGTEAFF.

The chain links TRBV7-3 to TRBJ2-7; 13 bases align to TRBD2. This CDR3 spans 15 amino acids. The germline CDR1 and CDR2 sequences are SGHTA and FQGTGA. V was pared by 0 bases and J by 9 bases, with 5 bases of the junction left unmatched. CDR3 protein: CASSLTGLAGVGQYF. The DNA for the CDR3 is TGTGCCAGCAGCTTAACCGGACTAGCGGGAGTTGGGCAGTACTTC.

The rearrangement joins TRBV20-1 to TRBJ1-1, with unresolved D. Germline assignment: CDR1 DFQATT and CDR2 SNEGSKA (reference sequence). V was cut by 2 bases and J by 10 bases, with 8 bases left in between. The CDR3 runs 10 residues. The CDR3, as DNA: TGCAGTGCTAGAAGGAGGATAGCTTTCTTT. Encoded protein: CSARRRIAFF.

In DNA form, the CDR3 reads TGTGCCAGTAGCTCGGGACAGGGGGCTCCCGGGGCCAACGTCCTGACTTTC. It is translated as CASSSGQGAPGANVLTF. The chain carries TRBV19 and TRBJ2-6, with 12 positions matching TRBD1. Germline CDR1 and CDR2: LNHDA and SQIVND (reference sequence). Unmatched junction bases numbered 7, after V lost 6 bases and J lost 4 bases. The length of the CDR3 is 17 residues.

The chain joins TRBV7-2 to TRBJ2-6, with D perhaps matching TRBD1 (5 bases). Germline loops: CDR1 SGHTA, CDR2 FQGNSA. Trimming took 5 bases from V and 0 from J, leaving 8 bases between them. The CDR3 runs to 15 residues. CDR3 coding DNA: TGTGCCAGCAGCAGACAGTACTCTGGGGCCAACGTCCTGACTTTC. Translating it yields CASSRQYSGANVLTF.

J is TRBJ2-7 and V is TRBV2, with TRBD2 matching 14 bases. Per the germline V gene, CDR1 is SNHLY and CDR2 is FYNNEI. The CDR3 is 15 amino acids. The ends lost 6 bases at V and 4 bases at J; junction bases unmatched: 5. This chain's CDR3 is CASREGLAGVYEQYF. The CDR3 nucleotides read TGTGCCAGCAGAGAGGGACTAGCGGGAGTATACGAGCAGTACTTC.

J is TRBJ2-7 and V is TRBV5-1, with 7 positions matching TRBD2. Germline V gene lookup returns CDR1 SGHRS and CDR2 YFSETQ. V lost 5 bases and J lost 0; bases outside the gene matches: 5. This CDR3 comprises 14 residues. CDR3 in amino acids: CASRPGGSSYEQYF. The CDR3 region has the DNA TGCGCCAGCAGGCCCGGGGGGAGCTCCTACGAGCAGTACTTC.

This chain joins TRBV5-1 and TRBJ2-7; the D gene is possibly TRBD1 (7 bases). Germline V gives CDR1 SGHRS, CDR2 YFSETQ. The ends were cut back, 3 bases at V and 3 bases at J, with 16 bases in the middle. This CDR3 is built from 15 residues. CDR3 sequence reads: CASSSGVQGVYEQYF. DNA of the CDR3: TGCGCCAGCAGCTCGGGGGTTCAGGGGGTCTACGAGCAGTACTTC.